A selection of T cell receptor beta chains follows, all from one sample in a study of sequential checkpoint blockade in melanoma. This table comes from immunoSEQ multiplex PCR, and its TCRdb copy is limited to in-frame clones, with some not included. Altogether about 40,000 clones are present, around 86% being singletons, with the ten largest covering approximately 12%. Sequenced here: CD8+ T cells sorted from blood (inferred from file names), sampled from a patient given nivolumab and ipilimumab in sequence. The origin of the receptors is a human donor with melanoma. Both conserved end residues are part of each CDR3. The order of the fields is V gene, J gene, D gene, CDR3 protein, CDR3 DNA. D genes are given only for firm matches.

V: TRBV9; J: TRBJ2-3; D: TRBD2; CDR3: CASSPLAGEGTDTQYF; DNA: TGTGCCAGCAGCCCCCTAGCGGGAGAAGGAACAGATACGCAGTATTTT
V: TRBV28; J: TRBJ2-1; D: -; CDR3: CASSLSAGRQEYNEQFF; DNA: TGTGCCAGCAGTTTATCGGCGGGCCGTCAGGAATACAATGAGCAGTTCTTC
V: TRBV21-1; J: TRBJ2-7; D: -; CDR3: CASRGTGPWEQYF; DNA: TGTGCCAGCAGAGGGACAGGGCCCTGGGAGCAGTACTTC
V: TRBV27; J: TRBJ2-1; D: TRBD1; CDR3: CASSLYRGHNEQFF; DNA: TGTGCCAGCAGTTTATACAGGGGCCACAATGAGCAGTTCTTC
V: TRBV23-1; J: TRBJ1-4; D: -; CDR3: CASGFSPTNEKLFF; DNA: TGCGCCAGCGGCTTTTCTCCAACTAATGAAAAACTGTTTTTT
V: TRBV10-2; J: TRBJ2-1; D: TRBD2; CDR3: CASLPGSGSRNEQFF; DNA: TGCGCCAGTCTCCCTGGTAGCGGGAGTCGTAATGAGCAGTTCTTC
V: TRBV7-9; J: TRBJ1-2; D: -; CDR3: CASSRTDPYGYTF; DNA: TGTGCCAGCAGCCGGACTGACCCCTATGGCTACACCTTC
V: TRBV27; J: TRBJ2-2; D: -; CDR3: CASSLGTNTGELFF; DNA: TGTGCCAGCAGTCTGGGGACTAACACCGGGGAGCTGTTTTTT
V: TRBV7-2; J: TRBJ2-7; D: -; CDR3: CASSLVRDSYEQYF; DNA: TGTGCCAGCAGCTTAGTCAGAGACTCCTACGAGCAGTACTTC
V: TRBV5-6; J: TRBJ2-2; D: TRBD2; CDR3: CATGLAGLSNTGELFF; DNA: TGTGCCACCGGACTAGCGGGGTTATCGAACACCGGGGAGCTGTTTTTT
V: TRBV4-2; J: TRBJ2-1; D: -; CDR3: CASSQDEASETYNEQFF; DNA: TGTGCCAGCAGCCAAGATGAGGCTAGCGAGACCTACAATGAGCAGTTCTTC